This T cell receptor beta chain appears in the sequencing data of a study of blood T cell repertoires in COVID-19. Clones were sequenced by immunoSEQ multiplex PCR, and TCRdb holds only the in-frame ones, with some missing. There are hundreds of thousands of clones in the sample; 89% occur only once, and around a tenth lies in the top ten. Germline assignment: CDR1 MNHEY and CDR2 SVGAGI. Trimming pared 6 bases from V and 0 bases from J, leaving 9 bases between. The CDR3 is made up of 14 amino acids. The clonotype comes from a woman between 35 and 50 years old who had recovered from COVID-19. The sequenced material came from PBMCs or T cells enriched from blood (not recorded which). The chain employs TRBV6-5 and TRBJ1-5; D gene unclear. The CDR3 DNA reads as TGTGCCAGCAGCCCGACATATAGCAATCAGCCCCAGCATTTT. Translation: CASSPTYSNQPQHF.